The 18 T cell receptor beta chains below come from one sample, sequenced in a study of blood T cell repertoires in COVID-19 (dated by TCRdb to 2018 to 2021). The library was produced with the immunoSEQ multiplex PCR assay. TCRdb carries this immuneACCESS record with in-frame sequences only. Its versions omit some clonotypes, under half of them owing to an unresolved V gene in the studies checked, with the rest unexplained. This sample holds about 64,000 clones; 75% to 95% were observed only once. Of the sample, around a tenth is held by the ten largest clones. Sequencing was carried out using peripheral blood. The receptor set was obtained from a woman over 75 with active COVID-19.

This clone appeared once. The chain couples TRBV5-4 to TRBJ1-4; D is uncertain. Germline assignment: CDR1 SGHNT and CDR2 YYREEE (reference sequence). The CDR3 covers 14 residues. Between the trimmed V and J ends, which lost 1 base and 4 bases, there was a span of 8 bases. CDR3 in amino acids: CASSLRGNNEKLFF. CDR3 bases: TGTGCCAGCAGCTTGCGGGGAAATAATGAAAAACTGTTTTTT.

The chain joins TRBV21-1 to TRBJ2-7; the tabulated D call, TRBD1, remains unverified against the DNA. TRBV21-1 is labeled a pseudogene. The CDR3 is made up of 15 amino acids. CDR3 loop: CASSKEPDSSYEQYF. The CDR3 nucleotides read TGTGCCAGCAGCAAAGAGCCGGACAGCTCCTACGAGCAGTACTTC.

This clone has more than one count but fewer than ten. V gene TRBV5-1 combines with J gene TRBJ2-7; 9 bases are a match to TRBD1. The CDR3 loop spans 15 amino acids. Germline lookup yields CDR1 SGHRS and CDR2 YFSETQ. J lost 4 bases, V lost 0 bases, and 5 bases had no gene match. DNA for the CDR3: TGCGCCAGCAGCTTGGGTACAGGGGGCGTGTACGAGCAGTACTTC. Translating gives CASSLGTGGVYEQYF.

V gene TRBV5-6 combines with J gene TRBJ2-3; weak D call: TRBD2 (6 bases). The germline V gene encodes CDR1 SGHDT and CDR2 YYEEEE. The CDR3 totals 13 residues. The V end lost 2 bases, the J end lost 4 bases, and 8 bases lay between the germline ends. The CDR3 nucleotides read TGTGCCAGCAGCTTCAGGGAGGCAGATACGCAGTATTTT. This gives the protein CASSFREADTQYF.

This clone was detected once. V is TRBV30 and J is TRBJ1-1, with D unclear. CDR3 size: 14 residues. Germline CDR1 and CDR2: GTSNPN and SVGIG (reference sequence). V lost 0 bases to trimming and J lost 1 base, with 9 bases between them. The CDR3 DNA is TGTGCCTGGAGTGTAGATCCCAGGAACACTGAAGCTTTCTTT. As protein: CAWSVDPRNTEAFF.

The V and J genes are TRBV24-1 and TRBJ2-3; tentatively, D is TRBD2 (7 bases). CDR3 length: 15 amino acids. CDR1 is KGHDR and CDR2 is SFDVKD in the germline V gene. Trimming left V 1 base short and J 4 bases short, with 11 bases between. The CDR3 sequence: CATSDLGGAADTQYF. CDR3 nucleotides: TGTGCCACCAGTGATTTAGGGGGGGCGGCAGATACGCAGTATTTT.

The table lists this clone with a count of one. The rearrangement uses TRBV2 and TRBJ2-5; 8 bases line up with TRBD2. V shed 7 bases and J 5 bases; nucleotides not matched to a gene: 9. The CDR3 spans 14 residues. In germline, CDR1 is SNHLY, CDR2 FYNNEI. The chain's CDR3 is CASTPGTSTETQYF. CDR3 DNA: TGTGCCAGCACCCCGGGGACTAGTACGGAGACCCAGTACTTC.

A few counts support this clone. The chain joins TRBV2 to TRBJ2-4; D remains ambiguous. Per the germline V gene, CDR1 is SNHLY and CDR2 is FYNNEI. This CDR3 has 13 amino acids. V shed 5 bases and J shed 0 bases, with 5 bases lying between them. CDR3 region: CASSNIAKNIQYF. The CDR3 bases are TGTGCCAGCAGTAATATAGCCAAAAACATTCAGTACTTC.

The chain carries TRBV25-1 and TRBJ2-4; tentatively, D is TRBD2 (6 bases). The CDR3 has 11 amino acids. CDR1 is MGHDK, CDR2 SYGVNS, per germline. V lost 8 bases and J 8 bases, leaving 10 bases between the germline ends. DNA for the CDR3: TGTGCCAGCGCATGGGGGGACATTCAGTACTTC. Its protein is CASAWGDIQYF.

This rearrangement joins TRBV10-2 to TRBJ2-1, with D possibly TRBD1 on 5 matching bases. V lost 2 bases to trimming and J lost 0 bases, with 11 bases between them. The CDR3 covers 16 residues. Per the germline V gene, CDR1 is WSHSY and CDR2 is SAAADI. CDR3 sequence: CASSEGAASSYNEQFF. CDR3 bases: TGCGCCAGCAGTGAGGGGGCAGCTAGCTCCTACAATGAGCAGTTCTTC.

This sequence joins TRBV5-1 and TRBJ2-1; D might be TRBD2 (6 bases). Trimming took off 2 bases at V and 8 bases at J, with 11 bases between the two ends. The V gene's germline CDR1 is SGHRS and CDR2 YFSETQ. CDR3 length: 13 amino acids. CDR3 residues: CASSLGRGDEQFF. As DNA, the CDR3 is TGCGCCAGCAGCTTAGGGCGGGGCGATGAGCAGTTCTTC.

The J gene is TRBJ2-7, the V gene TRBV5-1; D might be TRBD1 (5 bases). Germline-derived CDR1 and CDR2 are SGHRS and YFSETQ. The CDR3 runs 14 residues. The V gene lost 0 bases and the J gene lost 5 bases, with 12 bases spanning the gap. CDR3 DNA: TGCGCCAGCAGCTTGGCGCAGGGTACCAACGAGCAGTACTTC. Translating gives CASSLAQGTNEQYF.

The CDR3 region has the DNA TGTGCCAGCAGTTACTCGAGGGTCACGAACACTGAAGCTTTCTTT. Amino acid sequence: CASSYSRVTNTEAFF. This chain uses TRBV6-5 with TRBJ1-1; D gene uncertain. Trimming removed 0 bases at V and 1 base at J, with 9 bases between. Germline lookup yields CDR1 MNHEY and CDR2 SVGAGI. CDR3 length: 15 amino acids.

CDR3 DNA sequence: TGTGCCAGCTCCGGAGGCGCGGACACCGGGGAGCTGTTTTTT. It translates to CASSGGADTGELFF. The rearrangement uses TRBV7-8 and TRBJ2-2; perhaps TRBD2 as D (5 bases). CDR1 is SGHVS and CDR2 is FQNEAQ in the germline V gene. Trimming pared 8 bases from V and 3 bases from J, leaving 13 bases between. This CDR3 comprises 14 residues. Combining the CDR3 with reference TRBV7-8 and TRBJ2-2 gives the whole variable domain GAGVSQSPRYKVAKRGQDVALRCDPISGHVSLFWYQQALGQGPEFLTYFQNEAQLDKSGLPSDRFFAERPEGSVSTLKIQRTQQEDSAVYLCASSGGADTGELFFGEGSRLTVL.

The gene calls are TRBV10-3 and TRBJ2-2, with D perhaps matching TRBD1 (7 bases). The germline CDR1 and CDR2 sequences are ENHRY and SYGVKD. There are 15 residues in the CDR3. Trimming pared 5 bases from V and 2 bases from J, leaving 12 bases between. The CDR3 DNA follows: TGTGCCATCAGTTTTCAGGGGGGCAACACCGGGGAGCTGTTTTTT. Amino acids: CAISFQGGNTGELFF.

This chain connects TRBV5-5 to TRBJ2-2, with 8 positions matching TRBD2. The CDR3 has 15 residues. The germline V gene has CDR1 SGHKS and CDR2 YYEKEE (reference sequence). V shed 2 bases, J shed 3 bases, and the junction held 3 bases outside the gene matches. Here the CDR3 DNA reads TGTGCCAGCAGCTTTAACGGGAGGGACACCGGGGAGCTGTTTTTT. Translating it yields CASSFNGRDTGELFF.

The CDR3 spells CASSFNLNRGLSSF. The DNA for the CDR3 is TGTGCCAGCAGCTTTAACCTAAACAGGGGGCTTTCAAGCTTC. The V gene is TRBV21-1, the J gene TRBJ2-7; the D call of TRBD1 is as the table states it, not checked on the DNA. TRBV21-1 is reported as a pseudogene. The CDR3 has 14 amino acids.

This clone was observed once. The chain has TRBV28 and TRBJ2-7, with TRBD1 as a possible D gene (6 bases). Germline V gene sequence: CDR1 MDHEN, CDR2 SYDVKM. Trimming took 5 bases from V and 3 from J, leaving 11 bases between them. The CDR3 spans 13 residues. In nucleotides, the CDR3 is TGTGCCAGCAGTCCGGGACACTTCTACGAGCAGTACTTC. Translating it yields CASSPGHFYEQYF. Combining the CDR3 with reference TRBV28 and TRBJ2-7 gives the whole variable domain DVKVTQSSRYLVKRTGEKVFLECVQDMDHENMFWYRQDPGLGLRLIYFSYDVKMKEKGDIPEGYSVSREKKERFSLILESASTNQTSMYLCASSPGHFYEQYFGPGTRLTVT.